The rows below give T cell receptor beta chains drawn from one sample of a study of blood T cell repertoires in COVID-19. The protocol was immunoSEQ multiplex PCR, while the TCRdb copy is restricted to in-frame clones and leaves out a portion. The sample carries 250,000 or so clones, 70% to 90% recorded once. The sequenced sample consisted of peripheral blood. These receptors all come from a man between 18 and 29 years old with active or convalescent COVID-19. CDR3s include the opening cysteine and the closing phenylalanine or tryptophan. Fields, in order: V gene, J gene, D gene, clone size, CDR3 DNA, CDR3 protein. A D gene is named only where the DNA matches it firmly. A row's size may be missing; if present it is once, few, many or a size class.

v_gene: TRBV5-6
j_gene: TRBJ1-1
d_gene: .
abundance: .
CDR3nt: TGTGCCAGTCGCCGGCGGGTCGGCACTGAAGCTTTCTTT
CDR3aa: CASRRRVGTEAFF

v_gene: TRBV7-9
j_gene: TRBJ1-2
d_gene: TRBD1
abundance: .
CDR3nt: TGTGCCAGCAGTTCAAACACAGGGGGCGGTGGATTACATGGCTACACCTTC
CDR3aa: CASSSNTGGGGLHGYTF

v_gene: TRBV9
j_gene: TRBJ2-1
d_gene: .
abundance: .
CDR3nt: TGTGCCAGCAGCGCCGACTTCTACAATGAGCAGTTCTTC
CDR3aa: CASSADFYNEQFF

v_gene: TRBV7-9
j_gene: TRBJ2-7
d_gene: .
abundance: .
CDR3nt: TGTGCCAGCAGCCCAGGTCACGGCTACGAGCAGTACTTC
CDR3aa: CASSPGHGYEQYF

v_gene: TRBV4-3
j_gene: TRBJ2-1
d_gene: TRBD2
abundance: .
CDR3nt: TGCGCCAGCAGCCAAGATCCCGGGACTAGTTCCTACAATGAGCAGTTCTTC
CDR3aa: CASSQDPGTSSYNEQFF

v_gene: TRBV14
j_gene: TRBJ1-6
d_gene: TRBD1
abundance: .
CDR3nt: TGTGCCAGCAGTCAAATGGGAGCACAGGGGTTCTCCTATAATTCACCCCTCCACTTT
CDR3aa: CASSQMGAQGFSYNSPLHF

v_gene: TRBV11-3
j_gene: TRBJ2-7
d_gene: TRBD2
abundance: few
CDR3nt: TGTGCCAGCAGCCCCGGGACTAGCGGGATCGAGCAGTACTTC
CDR3aa: CASSPGTSGIEQYF

v_gene: TRBV7-3
j_gene: TRBJ2-3
d_gene: .
abundance: .
CDR3nt: TGTGCCAGCAGCCAACTGGTCGGAGATACGCAGTATTTT
CDR3aa: CASSQLVGDTQYF

v_gene: TRBV5-6
j_gene: TRBJ1-1
d_gene: TRBD1
abundance: few
CDR3nt: TGTGCCAGCAGCACACGGACAGGGGGGAACACTGAAGCTTTCTTT
CDR3aa: CASSTRTGGNTEAFF

v_gene: TRBV5-1
j_gene: TRBJ2-3
d_gene: .
abundance: once
CDR3nt: TGCGCCAGCAGCTTACATCGGGAGTACCAAGATACGCAGTATTTT
CDR3aa: CASSLHREYQDTQYF

v_gene: TRBV19
j_gene: TRBJ1-6
d_gene: .
abundance: once
CDR3nt: TGTGCCAGTAGTGGACAAGGTCGTCACTCACCCCTCCACTTT
CDR3aa: CASSGQGRHSPLHF

v_gene: TRBV7-2
j_gene: TRBJ2-2
d_gene: TRBD1
abundance: .
CDR3nt: TGTGCCAGCAGCCTGGGGACAGGGATGGGCACCGGGGAGCTGTTTTTT
CDR3aa: CASSLGTGMGTGELFF

v_gene: TRBV29-1
j_gene: TRBJ2-1
d_gene: TRBD2
abundance: .
CDR3nt: TGCAGCCAAACTAGCGGGAGAGGAGAGCAGTTCTTC
CDR3aa: CSQTSGRGEQFF

v_gene: TRBV7-3
j_gene: TRBJ1-1
d_gene: TRBD1
abundance: .
CDR3nt: TGTGCCAGCAGCAGACAGGGCCTAAACACTGAAGCTTTCTTT
CDR3aa: CASSRQGLNTEAFF

v_gene: TRBV19
j_gene: TRBJ2-1
d_gene: TRBD2
abundance: .
CDR3nt: TGTGCCAGTAGTACCGACTCGCTAGCGGGAACTAAGGAGCAGTTCTTC
CDR3aa: CASSTDSLAGTKEQFF